This passage covers 25 T cell receptor beta chains from one sample sequenced in a study of T-cell memory formation after mild COVID-19. One entry per CDR3 protein, called by TCRdb with MiXCR from the 5' RACE reads. Among about 190,000 distinct CDR3 sequences listed, around 16% were seen once. Sequencing used PBMCs or a T cell subset sorted from them (not recorded which). The receptors originated from an adult woman who had mild COVID-19 (a few samples of this study predate the infection). Cell type and time point are not known.

The rearrangement uses TRBV4-2 and TRBJ1-1, with D unclear. Trimming took off 3 bases at V and 5 bases at J, with 13 bases between the two ends. CDR3 length: 14 amino acids. Germline V gene sequence: CDR1 LGHNA, CDR2 YNFKEQ. CDR3 sequence (DNA): TGTGCCAGCAGCCACCCCGGAGGGCGAACTGAAGCTTTCTTT. Encoded protein: CASSHPGGRTEAFF.

This clonotype came up many times. V usage is TRBV5-1 and J usage is TRBJ1-6; D might be TRBD1 (5 bases). The CDR3 is 16 residues long. The germline gives CDR1 SGHRS, CDR2 YFSETQ. V was cut by 2 bases and J by 2 bases, with 11 bases left in between. CDR3 residues: CASSFRVGAYNSPLHF. The CDR3, as DNA: TGCGCCAGCAGCTTCAGGGTAGGGGCCTATAATTCACCCCTCCACTTT.

The chain has TRBV4-3 and TRBJ2-7, with D unresolved. The CDR3 has 13 amino acids. Trimming removed 1 base at V and 3 bases at J, with 7 bases between. Germline V gene sequence: CDR1 LGHNA, CDR2 YSLEER. The CDR3 protein is CASSQGGNYEQYF. The CDR3 DNA reads as TGCGCCAGCAGCCAAGGGGGAAACTACGAGCAGTACTTC.

This clonotype showed up just a few times. The chain employs TRBV29-1 and TRBJ2-3; no definite D call. The CDR3 runs 12 residues. Germline CDR1 is SQVTM and CDR2 is ANQGSEA. V was clipped by 4 bases and J by 0 bases, with 5 bases between them. CDR3 in amino acids: CSVGWSTDTQYF. The DNA for the CDR3 is TGCAGCGTTGGATGGAGCACAGATACGCAGTATTTT.

The chain combines TRBV12-3 or TRBV12-4 with TRBJ1-1; D is ambiguous. Between the trimmed V and J ends, which lost 6 bases and 10 bases, there was a span of 15 bases. The CDR3 totals 12 residues. CDR3 amino acids: CASSPGSNGAFF. CDR3 bases: TGTGCCAGCAGCCCTGGGTCGAATGGAGCTTTCTTT.

The sample holds a few counts of this clonotype. The J gene is TRBJ2-3, the V gene TRBV19; perhaps TRBD2 as D (5 bases). The CDR3 runs 14 residues. V dropped 6 bases and J dropped 0 bases, with 10 bases sitting between them. Germline CDR1 is LNHDA and CDR2 is SQIVND (reference sequence). This chain's CDR3 is CASRPRESTDTQYF. DNA for the CDR3: TGTGCCAGTAGGCCTCGGGAAAGCACAGATACGCAGTATTTT.

Only a few counts were recorded for this clonotype. The chain combines TRBV25-1 with TRBJ1-3, with a possible D match to TRBD1 (5 bases). CDR1 MGHDK and CDR2 SYGVNS come from the germline V gene. Trimming took 1 base from V and 4 from J, leaving 14 bases between them. This CDR3 contains 16 residues. The CDR3, as DNA: TGTGCCAGCAGTGAATTGGTCCAGGGAACAGGAAACACCATATATTTT. This gives the protein CASSELVQGTGNTIYF.

V gene TRBV3-1 combines with J gene TRBJ2-6, with D possibly being TRBD1 (6 bases). The CDR3 sequence is 16 residues long. With 1 base removed from V and 3 bases from J, the gap between germline ends came to 10 bases. CDR1 is LGHDT, CDR2 YNNKEL, per germline (reference sequence). This CDR3 is CASSQVTGFGANVLTF. For the CDR3, the DNA is TGTGCCAGCAGCCAAGTCACAGGGTTTGGGGCCAACGTCCTGACTTTC.

This clonotype was seen a handful of times. This chain links TRBV28 with TRBJ2-3, with 9 bases that match TRBD2. J gave up 4 bases and V 10 bases, and 21 bases lay outside the gene matches. CDR1 and CDR2 (germline): MDHEN, SYDVKM. There are 18 residues in the CDR3. This CDR3 reads CATNPLAGLRHGSDTQYF. Here the CDR3 DNA reads TGTGCCACTAACCCGCTAGCGGGGTTGCGGCACGGCTCAGATACGCAGTATTTT.

CDR3 DNA: TGTGCCAGCAGCTTAGCTGGGACTAGCGGGACCGGGGAGCTGTTTTTT. It yields the protein CASSLAGTSGTGELFF. The J gene is TRBJ2-2, the V gene TRBV7-2, with 12 bases matching TRBD2. CDR3 length: 16 amino acids. Losses at the gene ends were 0 bases for V and 5 bases for J; bases not matched to a gene: 1. Per germline, CDR1 SGHTA and CDR2 FQGNSA. The complete variable domain, with remaining parts taken from reference TRBV7-2 and TRBJ2-2, reads GAGVSQSPSNKVTEKGKDVELRCDPISGHTALYWYRQSLGQGLEFLIYFQGNSAPDKSGLPSDRFSAERTGGSVSTLTIQRTQQEDSAVYLCASSLAGTSGTGELFFGEGSRLTVL.

CDR3 amino acids: CASSGQGLLANYGYTF. The CDR3 nucleotides read TGTGCCAGCAGCGGACAGGGGCTTCTGGCTAACTATGGCTACACCTTC. The chain couples TRBV7-2 to TRBJ1-2; 9 nucleotides agree with TRBD1. The CDR3 length is 16 residues. The V segment lost 5 bases and the J segment 0 bases; nucleotides outside the gene matches: 7. Per the germline V gene, CDR1 is SGHTA and CDR2 is FQGNSA.

Only a few counts were recorded for this clonotype. This chain connects TRBV7-9 to TRBJ2-7; the match to TRBD2 covers 7 bases. Trimming at V came to 2 bases and at J to 2 bases, leaving 3 bases not matched to a gene. Germline V gene sequence: CDR1 SEHNR, CDR2 FQNEAQ (reference sequence). The CDR3 has 14 amino acids. Here the CDR3 reads CASSLSGVTYEQYF. The CDR3 region has the DNA TGTGCCAGCAGCTTAAGCGGGGTGACCTACGAGCAGTACTTC. The complete variable domain, with remaining parts taken from reference TRBV7-9 and TRBJ2-7, reads DTGVSQNPRHKITKRGQNVTFRCDPISEHNRLYWYRQTLGQGPEFLTYFQNEAQLEKSRLLSDRFSAERPKGSFSTLEIQRTEQGDSAMYLCASSLSGVTYEQYFGPGTRLTVT.

This sequence joins TRBV11-1 and TRBJ2-7; TRBD1 matches at 7 bases. The V gene end was trimmed by 4 bases and the J gene end by 1 base; junction bases not matched to a gene: 4. Germline CDR1 reads SGHAT; CDR2 reads FQDESV (reference sequence). The CDR3 extends over 14 amino acids. In DNA, the CDR3 is TGTGCCAGCAGCTCGACAGGGTTATCCTACGAGCAGTACTTC. Protein product: CASSSTGLSYEQYF. Full variable domain (missing parts from reference TRBV11-1 and TRBJ2-7): EAEVAQSPRYKITEKSQAVAFWCDPISGHATLYWYRQILGQGPELLVQFQDESVVDDSQLPKDRFSAERLKGVDSTLKIQPAELGDSAMYLCASSSTGLSYEQYFGPGTRLTVT.

This clonotype turned up a few times. The chain is built from TRBV20-1 and TRBJ2-7, with no clear D. Between the trimmed V and J ends, which lost 3 bases and 7 bases, there was a span of 19 bases. From germline, CDR1 is DFQATT and CDR2 SNEGSKA (reference sequence). This CDR3 contains 14 residues. CDR3 protein: CSASLGWVSAEQYF. The CDR3 region has the DNA TGCAGTGCTAGCCTCGGATGGGTCTCCGCAGAGCAGTACTTC.

The rearrangement links TRBV28 to TRBJ2-7, with 7 positions matching TRBD1. The germline V gene has CDR1 MDHEN and CDR2 SYDVKM. The CDR3 totals 15 residues. V trimming: 5 bases; J trimming: 8 bases; junction bases outside the gene matches: 15. CDR3 in amino acids: CASSPYDRDDSKQYF. For the CDR3, the DNA is TGTGCCAGCAGTCCCTACGACAGGGACGATTCGAAGCAGTACTTC. The full variable domain, in which reference TRBV28 and TRBJ2-7 provide the parts outside the CDR3, is DVKVTQSSRYLVKRTGEKVFLECVQDMDHENMFWYRQDPGLGLRLIYFSYDVKMKEKGDIPEGYSVSREKKERFSLILESASTNQTSMYLCASSPYDRDDSKQYFGPGTRLTVT.

The chain combines TRBV24-1 with TRBJ2-1, with D perhaps assigned TRBD1 or TRBD2 (5 bases each). There are 16 residues in the CDR3. V lost 3 bases and J 5 bases, leaving 16 bases between the germline ends. Germline CDR1 KGHDR, CDR2 SFDVKD. The CDR3 DNA is TGTGCCACCAGTGATCCTCAGGGACGCAAGGACAATGAGCAGTTCTTC. This sequence encodes CATSDPQGRKDNEQFF.

This chain uses TRBV6-5 with TRBJ1-5, with D perhaps matching TRBD1 (5 bases). Trimming removed 2 bases from V and 4 bases from J, with 9 bases in between. CDR1 MNHEY and CDR2 SVGAGI come from the germline V gene. The CDR3 runs to 14 residues. The CDR3 loop reads CASSYTRGNQPQHF. CDR3 coding DNA: TGTGCCAGCAGTTACACCCGGGGGAATCAGCCCCAGCATTTT.

This clonotype was observed a handful of times. The J gene is TRBJ1-5, the V gene TRBV11-3; TRBD1 is a possible D gene (5 bases). Germline V gene lookup returns CDR1 SGHNT and CDR2 YENEEA. The V and J ends lost 1 base and 6 bases respectively, with 10 bases between them. This CDR3 spans 14 amino acids. Here the CDR3 DNA reads TGTGCCAGCAGCTTAGCGGGGCGGGGTCAGCCCCAGCATTTT. Its protein product is CASSLAGRGQPQHF.

This clonotype was picked up many times. This chain links TRBV2 with TRBJ1-2; possibly TRBD1 for D (5 bases). Trimming stripped 7 bases from V and 6 bases from J, with 18 bases between. Germline V gene data show CDR1 as SNHLY and CDR2 as FYNNEI. The CDR3 consists of 14 residues. The DNA for the CDR3 is TGTGCCAGCACCTCAGGAGGGGCGCTGAATGGCTACACCTTC. Protein: CASTSGGALNGYTF. The complete variable domain, with remaining parts taken from reference TRBV2 and TRBJ1-2, reads EPEVTQTPSHQVTQMGQEVILRCVPISNHLYFYWYRQILGQKVEFLVSFYNNEISEKSEIFDDQFSVERPDGSNFTLKIRSTKLEDSAMYFCASTSGGALNGYTFGSGTRLTVV.

The chain employs TRBV7-2 and TRBJ1-2; D ambiguous. The germline gives CDR1 SGHTA, CDR2 FQGNSA. The germline V and J ends were trimmed by 5 bases and 6 bases, with 19 bases remaining between them. The CDR3 extends over 15 amino acids. The CDR3 loop is CASSQGGMGLNGYTF. CDR3 nucleotides: TGTGCCAGCAGCCAAGGAGGGATGGGCCTCAATGGCTACACCTTC.

This chain uses TRBV4-1 with TRBJ1-1; D may be TRBD1 (6 bases). Per the germline V gene, CDR1 is MGHRA and CDR2 is YSYEKL. The V gene lost 4 bases and the J gene lost 4 bases, with 19 bases spanning the gap. CDR3 length: 16 amino acids. The CDR3 region is CASSRPSQGQSTEAFF. The CDR3, as DNA: TGCGCCAGCAGCCGCCCTTCGCAGGGGCAGAGCACTGAAGCTTTCTTT.

This chain joins TRBV20-1 and TRBJ2-1; TRBD2 matches at 13 bases. The CDR3 has 14 amino acids. J gave up 11 bases and V 0 bases, and 4 bases lay outside the gene matches. The germline V gene encodes CDR1 DFQATT and CDR2 SNEGSKA (reference sequence). CDR3 coding DNA: TGCAGTGCTAGAGAGACTAGCGGGAGGCCCAAGCAGTTCTTC. Protein product: CSARETSGRPKQFF.

The chain has TRBV9 and TRBJ2-2; no firm D call. This CDR3 contains 18 residues. Germline lookup yields CDR1 SGDLS and CDR2 YYNGEE. The V and J ends lost 0 bases and 3 bases respectively, with 18 bases between them. CDR3 region: CASSVARLLWTHTGELFF. The CDR3 DNA reads TGTGCCAGCAGCGTAGCACGGCTCCTCTGGACCCACACCGGGGAGCTGTTTTTT.

This clonotype appeared a few times. V usage is TRBV7-9 and J usage is TRBJ1-1, with no clear D. V shed 5 bases and J shed 0 bases, with 16 bases lying between them. The V gene's germline CDR1 is SEHNR and CDR2 FQNEAQ (reference sequence). The CDR3 runs to 16 residues. The CDR3 DNA follows: TGTGCCAGCAGCCCTCCCTGGGATCTCATGAACACTGAAGCTTTCTTT. It translates to CASSPPWDLMNTEAFF.

This clonotype was recorded a few times. The DNA for the CDR3 is TGTGCCAGCAGCAAAAGGACAGGGGGCCACTTGAACACTGAAGCTTTCTTT. Protein sequence: CASSKRTGGHLNTEAFF. V is TRBV5-6 and J is TRBJ1-1; 11 nucleotides match TRBD1. V was clipped by 4 bases and J by 0 bases; unmatched bases: 8. Per the germline V gene, CDR1 is SGHDT and CDR2 is YYEEEE. The CDR3 loop spans 17 amino acids. The variable domain in full, with the rest retrieved from reference TRBV5-6 and TRBJ1-1, is DAGVTQSPTHLIKTRGQQVTLRCSPKSGHDTVSWYQQALGQGPQFIFQYYEEEERQRGNFPDRFSGHQFPNYSSELNVNALLLGDSALYLCASSKRTGGHLNTEAFFGQGTRLTVV.